This entry is about one T cell receptor beta chain. In Seattle, patients joined the study during active infection and were tracked longitudinally. Under the authors' procedure: Reference gene primer amplification gave estimated nucleated cell counts. Assay used: immunoSEQ multiplex PCR; TCRdb lists only in-frame clones, some missing. Clonal size and the V and J genes are those of that table, whereas D and trimming came from the DNA. The sample includes 250,000 to 300,000 clones, approximately 88% of them seen just once. The data stem from a study of blood T cell repertoires in COVID-19. Whole-study context: COVID-19 samples from acute and convalescent phases originated in the United States, Italy and Spain. PBMCs, B-cell-depleted T cells, or T cells were the source of the cDNA or gDNA that made up the material.

Input material: peripheral blood. The clonotype was recovered from a woman in her 70s with COVID-19, enrolled during active disease.

In DNA, the CDR3 is TGCGCCAGCAGACGGACTAGCGGGTCAACCTACGAGCAGTACTTC. Translated: CASRRTSGSTYEQYF. The chain employs TRBV5-1 and TRBJ2-7; 11 bases align to TRBD2. Unmatched junction bases numbered 6, after V lost 5 bases and J lost 2 bases. Germline loops: CDR1 SGHRS, CDR2 YFSETQ. The CDR3 has 15 amino acids.